A selection of T cell receptor beta chains follows, all from one sample in a study of regulatory T cells in long-lasting Graves disease. TCRdb analysed the multiplex PCR reads with MiXCR anew, one entry per CDR3 protein. Of about 460,000 distinct CDR3 sequences in the sample, about 14% are singletons; the top ten hold approximately 15%. Another study also made use of these data, one on T cells in Graves' hyperthyroidism and ophthalmopathy.

This specimen was peripheral blood mononuclear cells (PBMCs), taken at new diagnosis, from a patient treated with antithyroid drugs. The source is a woman aged 45-60 years with Graves disease. Both conserved end residues are part of each CDR3. The D gene is left open where the match is weak. A row's size may be missing; if present it is once, few, many or a size class.

>TRBJ2-1|TRBV5-1|few|.
TGCGCCAGCAGCTTGAGGGGTAACCTCTACAATGAGCAGTTCTTC
CASSLRGNLYNEQFF
>TRBJ1-1|TRBV19|few|.
TGTGCCAGTAGTATGCACAGGGATAGGACTGAAGCTTTCTTT
CASSMHRDRTEAFF
>TRBJ1-4|TRBV3-1|many|.
TGTGCCAGCAGCCAAGATGAAACAGAAGGCGAACTGTTTTTT
CASSQDETEGELFF
>TRBJ1-5|TRBV7-8|many|.
TGTGCCAGCAGCCCAGGGATGCGGAGGGGCTATAGCAATCAGCCCCAGCATTTT
CASSPGMRRGYSNQPQHF
>TRBJ1-2|TRBV15|many|TRBD1
TGTGCCACCAGCAGAGACAGGGGGCAATTGGGCTACACCTTC
CATSRDRGQLGYTF
>TRBJ1-5|TRBV27|many|TRBD1
TGTGCCAGCAGTTACGGGCAGGGGGCTAATCAGCCCCAGCATTTT
CASSYGQGANQPQHF
>TRBJ2-7|TRBV18|many|.
TGTGCCAGCTCACCAGCAGGGAAGCCTGAGCAGTACTTC
CASSPAGKPEQYF
>TRBJ2-7|TRBV19|many|TRBD2
TGTGCCAGTAGTCTCCGCACTAGCGGGAGAAGTGCCTACGAGCAGTACTTC
CASSLRTSGRSAYEQYF
>TRBJ2-1|TRBV24-1|.|.
TGTGCCACCATGTCGGGCAGCTACAATGAGCAGTTCTTC
CATMSGSYNEQFF
>TRBJ2-1|TRBV20-1|.|.
TGCAGTGCTAACCAAGGGGGGTCTAGCTCCTACAATGAGCAGTTCTTC
CSANQGGSSSYNEQFF
>TRBJ2-5|TRBV10-1|many|TRBD1
TGCGCCAGCGGGGCCCGGGACAGGGCACTTGAGACCCAGTACTTC
CASGARDRALETQYF
>TRBJ1-1|TRBV11-2|many|TRBD1
TGTGCCAGCAGCGATTACGCTATTACAGGGGGGAACACTGAAGCTTTCTTT
CASSDYAITGGNTEAFF
>TRBJ2-1|TRBV24-1|few|.
TGTGCCACCAGTGAGGCGGGACCGATCAATGAGCAGTTCTTC
CATSEAGPINEQFF
>TRBJ1-1|TRBV10-3|many|.
TGTGCCATCAGTGCAGTGAACACTGAAGCTTTCTTT
CAISAVNTEAFF